What follows are 8 T cell receptor beta chains derived from one specimen sequenced in a study of T cells in Graves' hyperthyroidism and ophthalmopathy. There were TCR beta CDR3 regions amplified from RNA transcripts. The HTBI set primed first-round TCR CDR3 RT-PCR. TCRdb redid the calling of the multiplex PCR reads with MiXCR, one entry per CDR3 protein. The sample records 500,000 to 550,000 distinct CDR3 sequences, less than 20% being singletons. Input material: blood. These receptors came from a man in his forties with Graves' ophthalmopathy.

This clonotype showed up many times. This sequence joins TRBV5-1 and TRBJ2-2, with 12 bases identical to TRBD2. CDR1 SGHRS and CDR2 YFSETQ come from the germline V gene. The V gene end was trimmed by 4 bases and the J gene end by 5 bases; junction bases not matched to a gene: 9. The CDR3 runs 17 residues. The CDR3 DNA sequence: TGCGCCAGCAGCGCCCTACTAGCGGGAGGCGGTACCGGGGAGCTGTTTTTT. Its protein is CASSALLAGGGTGELFF.

This clonotype was detected many times. The J gene is TRBJ1-5, the V gene TRBV4-1; D is unclear. Trimming removed 5 bases from V and 2 bases from J, with 10 bases in between. In germline, CDR1 is MGHRA, CDR2 YSYEKL. The CDR3 spans 14 residues. The CDR3 DNA is TGCGCCAGCAGCTCCGACTGGGGCAATCAGCCCCAGCATTTT. It is translated as CASSSDWGNQPQHF.

This rearrangement joins TRBV3-1 to TRBJ2-5; D is possibly TRBD1 or TRBD2 (6 bases each). Between the trimmed V and J ends, which lost 3 bases and 1 base, there was a span of 12 bases. The CDR3 length is 15 residues. Per germline, CDR1 LGHDT and CDR2 YNNKEL (reference sequence). The CDR3 loop reads CASSQDGGRQETQYF. The DNA for the CDR3 is TGTGCCAGCAGCCAGGACGGGGGCCGCCAAGAGACCCAGTACTTC.

This clonotype was observed a few times. This rearrangement joins TRBV28 to TRBJ2-1; possibly TRBD2 for D (7 bases). The CDR3 totals 15 residues. V was pared by 5 bases and J by 12 bases, with 23 bases between. Germline assignment: CDR1 MDHEN and CDR2 SYDVKM. The CDR3 protein is CASSKGGGFGQGQFF. DNA for the CDR3: TGTGCCAGCAGTAAAGGGGGGGGGTTCGGCCAGGGGCAGTTCTTC.

This clonotype was counted at least ten times. The chain carries TRBV3-1 and TRBJ2-7, with unresolved D. Looked up from germline, CDR1 is LGHDT and CDR2 is YNNKEL (reference sequence). V was clipped by 1 base and J by 3 bases, with 7 bases between them. CDR3 size: 13 residues. This CDR3 reads CASSQGPGYEQYF. In nucleotides, the CDR3 is TGTGCCAGCAGCCAAGGACCCGGCTACGAGCAGTACTTC.

The sample holds a few counts of this clonotype. DNA for the CDR3: TGTGCCAGTAGTACCCAAGGACACCCTAACTATGGCTACACCTTC. This encodes CASSTQGHPNYGYTF. The V gene is TRBV19, the J gene TRBJ1-2, with D perhaps matching TRBD1 (5 bases). Looked up from germline, CDR1 is LNHDA and CDR2 is SQIVND (reference sequence). V lost 4 bases to trimming and J lost 0 bases, with 12 bases between them. This CDR3 region has 15 residues.

The chain uses TRBV27 and TRBJ2-3, with TRBD1 matching over 7 bases. V was clipped by 6 bases and J by 2 bases; unmatched bases: 23. Germline V gene data show CDR1 as MNHEY and CDR2 as SMNVEV (reference sequence). CDR3 length: 20 residues. In DNA form, the CDR3 reads TGTGCCAGCAGATTAAGCCCAATACGACAGGGTAGGATAGACACAGATACGCAGTATTTT. It translates to CASRLSPIRQGRIDTDTQYF.

A few counts support this clonotype. The V gene is TRBV6-1, the J gene TRBJ1-1; TRBD1 is a possible D gene (5 bases). Trimming removed 5 bases from V and 1 base from J, with 14 bases in between. The length of the CDR3 is 15 residues. Germline V gives CDR1 MNHNS, CDR2 SASEGT. Written as DNA, the CDR3 is TGTGCCAGCAGTTCGAGGACACGGACGAACACTGAAGCTTTCTTT. Its protein is CASSSRTRTNTEAFF.